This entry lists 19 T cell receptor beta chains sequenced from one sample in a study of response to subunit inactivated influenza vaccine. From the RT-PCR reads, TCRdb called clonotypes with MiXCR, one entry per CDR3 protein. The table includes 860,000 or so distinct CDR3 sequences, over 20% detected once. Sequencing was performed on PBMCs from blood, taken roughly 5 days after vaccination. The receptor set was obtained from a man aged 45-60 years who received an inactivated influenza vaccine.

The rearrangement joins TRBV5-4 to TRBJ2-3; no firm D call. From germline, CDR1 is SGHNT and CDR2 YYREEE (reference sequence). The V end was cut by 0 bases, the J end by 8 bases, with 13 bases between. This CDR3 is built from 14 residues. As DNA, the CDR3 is TGTGCCAGCAGCTTGGGGCTCCAGATGGGTACGCAGTATTTT. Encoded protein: CASSLGLQMGTQYF.

This CDR3 reads CSASRTSGDWSSYNEQFF. In DNA, the CDR3 is TGCAGTGCTAGTAGGACTAGCGGGGATTGGAGCTCCTACAATGAGCAGTTCTTC. The rearrangement joins TRBV20-1 to TRBJ2-1, with 12 bases aligning to TRBD2. Germline loops: CDR1 DFQATT, CDR2 SNEGSKA (reference sequence). V lost 3 bases to trimming and J lost 0 bases; unmatched junction nucleotides: 9. CDR3 length: 18 amino acids.

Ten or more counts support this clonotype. The CDR3 DNA reads as TGTGCCAGCAGACGGACAGGGCCGACAGAAAAACTGTTTTTT. As protein: CASRRTGPTEKLFF. The chain uses TRBV12-3 or TRBV12-4 and TRBJ1-4; 8 nucleotides align to TRBD1. J gave up 8 bases and V 6 bases, and 8 bases lay outside the gene matches. This CDR3 spans 14 amino acids.

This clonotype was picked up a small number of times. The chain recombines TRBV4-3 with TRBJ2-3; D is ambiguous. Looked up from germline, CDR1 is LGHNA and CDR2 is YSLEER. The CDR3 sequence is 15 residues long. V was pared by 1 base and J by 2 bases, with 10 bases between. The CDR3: CASSQGGGDTDTQYF. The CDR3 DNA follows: TGCGCCAGCAGCCAAGGGGGTGGGGACACAGATACGCAGTATTTT.

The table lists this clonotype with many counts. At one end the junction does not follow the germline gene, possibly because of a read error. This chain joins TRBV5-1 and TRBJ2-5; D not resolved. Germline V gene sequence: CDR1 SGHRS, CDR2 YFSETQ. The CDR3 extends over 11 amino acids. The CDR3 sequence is CASRLGETQYF. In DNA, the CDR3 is TGTGCCAGCAGATTGGGAGAGACCCAGTACTTC.

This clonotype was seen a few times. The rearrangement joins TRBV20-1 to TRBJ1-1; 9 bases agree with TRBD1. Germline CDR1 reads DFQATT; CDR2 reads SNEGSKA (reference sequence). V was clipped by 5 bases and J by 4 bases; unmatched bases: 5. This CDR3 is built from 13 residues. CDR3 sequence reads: CSAGGQGSTEAFF. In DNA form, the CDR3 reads TGCAGTGCTGGAGGACAGGGGAGCACTGAAGCTTTCTTT.

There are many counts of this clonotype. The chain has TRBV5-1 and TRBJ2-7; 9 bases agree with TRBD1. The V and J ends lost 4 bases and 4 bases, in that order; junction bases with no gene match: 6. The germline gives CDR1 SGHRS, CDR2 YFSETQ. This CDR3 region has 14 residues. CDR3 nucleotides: TGCGCCAGCAGCGGGGGGACAGGGCCATACGAGCAGTACTTC. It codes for CASSGGTGPYEQYF.

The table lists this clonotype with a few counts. This CDR3 is CASTLGVTSSNEQFF. Written as DNA, the CDR3 is TGTGCCAGCACCCTCGGGGTCACCTCGAGCAATGAGCAGTTCTTC. The rearrangement joins TRBV5-5 to TRBJ2-1; tentatively, D is TRBD2 (5 bases). Germline V gene sequence: CDR1 SGHKS, CDR2 YYEKEE (reference sequence). V shed 6 bases and J shed 6 bases, with 19 bases lying between them. The CDR3 is 15 amino acids. The whole variable domain, filled in from reference TRBV5-5 and TRBJ2-1, reads DAGVTQSPTHLIKTRGQQVTLRCSPISGHKSVSWYQQVLGQGPQFIFQYYEKEERGRGNFPDRFSARQFPNYSSELNVNALLLGDSALYLCASTLGVTSSNEQFFGPGTRLTVL.

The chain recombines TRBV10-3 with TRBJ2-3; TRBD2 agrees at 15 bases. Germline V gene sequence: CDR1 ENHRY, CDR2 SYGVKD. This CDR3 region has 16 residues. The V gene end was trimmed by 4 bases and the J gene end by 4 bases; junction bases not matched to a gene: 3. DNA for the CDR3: TGTGCCATCAGTGGGACTAGCGGGAGGGCCGCAGATACGCAGTATTTT. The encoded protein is CAISGTSGRAADTQYF.

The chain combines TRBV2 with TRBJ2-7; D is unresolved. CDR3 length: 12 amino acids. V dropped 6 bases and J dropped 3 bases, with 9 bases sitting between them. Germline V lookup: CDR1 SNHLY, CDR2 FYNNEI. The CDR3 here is CASRIDGYEQYF. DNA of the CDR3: TGTGCCAGCAGGATCGACGGCTACGAGCAGTACTTC.

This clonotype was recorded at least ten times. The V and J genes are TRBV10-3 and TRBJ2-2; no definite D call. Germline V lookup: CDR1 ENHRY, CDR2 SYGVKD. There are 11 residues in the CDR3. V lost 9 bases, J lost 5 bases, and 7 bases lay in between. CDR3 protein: CAIFRTGELFF. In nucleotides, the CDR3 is TGTGCCATATTTCGGACCGGGGAGCTGTTTTTT.

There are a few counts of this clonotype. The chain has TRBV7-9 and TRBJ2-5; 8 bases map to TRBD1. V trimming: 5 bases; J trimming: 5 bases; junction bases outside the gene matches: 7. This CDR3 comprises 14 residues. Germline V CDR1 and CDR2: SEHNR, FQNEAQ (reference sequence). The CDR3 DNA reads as TGTGCCAGCAGCCCGACAGGGGTGGTGGAGACCCAGTACTTC. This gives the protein CASSPTGVVETQYF.

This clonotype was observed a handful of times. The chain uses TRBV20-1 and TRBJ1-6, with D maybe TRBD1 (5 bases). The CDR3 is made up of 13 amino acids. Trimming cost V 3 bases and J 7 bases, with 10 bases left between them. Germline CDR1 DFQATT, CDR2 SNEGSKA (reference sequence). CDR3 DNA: TGCAGTGCTAGGACAGAAGAAAATTCACCCCTCCACTTT. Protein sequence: CSARTEENSPLHF.

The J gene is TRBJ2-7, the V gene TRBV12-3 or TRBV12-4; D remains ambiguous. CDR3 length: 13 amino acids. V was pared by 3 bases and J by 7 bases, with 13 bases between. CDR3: CASSLTAEEEQYF. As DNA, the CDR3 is TGTGCCAGCAGTTTGACGGCGGAAGAGGAGCAGTACTTC.

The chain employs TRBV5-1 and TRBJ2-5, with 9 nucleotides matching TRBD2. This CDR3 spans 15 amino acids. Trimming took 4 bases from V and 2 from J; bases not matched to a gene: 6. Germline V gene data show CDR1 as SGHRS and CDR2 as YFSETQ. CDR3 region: CASSQGTSRQETQYF. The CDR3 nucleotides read TGCGCCAGCAGCCAGGGGACTAGCCGACAAGAGACCCAGTACTTC.

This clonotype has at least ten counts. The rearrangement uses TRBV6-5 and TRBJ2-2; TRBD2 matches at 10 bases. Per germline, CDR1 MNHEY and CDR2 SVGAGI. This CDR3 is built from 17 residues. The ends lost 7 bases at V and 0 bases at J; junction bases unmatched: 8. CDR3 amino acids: CASTLLAGTANTGELFF. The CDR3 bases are TGTGCCAGCACTTTACTAGCGGGGACCGCGAACACCGGGGAGCTGTTTTTT.

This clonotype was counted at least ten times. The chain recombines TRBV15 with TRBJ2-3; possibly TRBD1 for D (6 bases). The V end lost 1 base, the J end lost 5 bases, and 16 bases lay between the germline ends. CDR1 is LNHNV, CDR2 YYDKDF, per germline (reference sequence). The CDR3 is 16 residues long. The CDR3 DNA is TGTGCCACCAGCAGAGCCAGCAGCGAAGGGGGAGATACGCAGTATTTT. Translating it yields CATSRASSEGGDTQYF.

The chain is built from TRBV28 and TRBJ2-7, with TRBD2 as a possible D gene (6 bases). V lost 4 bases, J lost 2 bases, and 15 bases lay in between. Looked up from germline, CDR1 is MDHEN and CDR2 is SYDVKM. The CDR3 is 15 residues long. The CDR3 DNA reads TGTGCCAGCAGTTCCCCCGGGGGACCAACCTACGAGCAGTACTTC. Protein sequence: CASSSPGGPTYEQYF.

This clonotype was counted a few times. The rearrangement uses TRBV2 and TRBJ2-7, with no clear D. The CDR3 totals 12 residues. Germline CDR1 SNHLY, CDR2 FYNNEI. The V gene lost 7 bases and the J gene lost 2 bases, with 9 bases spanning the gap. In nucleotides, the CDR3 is TGTGCCAGCAACGGACCCCCCTACGAGCAGTACTTC. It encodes CASNGPPYEQYF.